The 14 T cell receptor beta chains listed next were all sequenced from one sample in a study of CD8 T cells in Susac syndrome. Random hexamers were used to reverse transcribe about 0.5 to 1 ug of RNA. Via MiXCR, TCRdb re-called the immunoSEQ multiplex PCR reads, giving one row per CDR3 protein. There are more than 150,000 distinct CDR3 sequences in the sample; around 96% occur only once, and around 0.21% lies in the top ten. The sample taken for sequencing was CD8+ T cells from PBMCs. Receptor source: a human donor with multiple sclerosis.

The V and J genes are TRBV3-1 and TRBJ2-7; no firm D call. V shed 2 bases and J shed 1 base, with 3 bases lying between them. Looked up from germline, CDR1 is LGHDT and CDR2 is YNNKEL (reference sequence). CDR3 length: 12 amino acids. In nucleotides, the CDR3 is TGTGCCAGCAGCCAATATTCCTACGAGCAGTACTTC. It is translated as CASSQYSYEQYF.

The gene calls are TRBV20-1 and TRBJ1-2, with 10 bases identical to TRBD1. This CDR3 has 14 residues. Looked up from germline, CDR1 is DFQATT and CDR2 is SNEGSKA (reference sequence). J lost 2 bases, V lost 6 bases, and 6 bases had no gene match. CDR3 region: CSASGTGANYGYTF. In DNA form, the CDR3 reads TGCAGTGCGTCCGGGACAGGGGCAAACTATGGCTACACCTTC.

The rearrangement links TRBV29-1 to TRBJ2-7; no definite D call. The CDR3 extends over 10 amino acids. Germline-derived CDR1 and CDR2 are SQVTM and ANQGSEA. Trimming removed 4 bases at V and 9 bases at J, with 10 bases between. CDR3 amino acids: CSVVGNVQYF. CDR3 nucleotides: TGCAGCGTTGTGGGGAATGTGCAGTACTTC.

The chain couples TRBV3-1 to TRBJ1-1, with 7 positions matching TRBD1. The CDR3 contains 15 residues. From germline, CDR1 is LGHDT and CDR2 YNNKEL (reference sequence). The V and J ends lost 0 bases and 1 base, in that order; junction bases with no gene match: 2. DNA of the CDR3: TGTGCCAGCAGCCAAGATCCAGGGGGGAACACTGAAGCTTTCTTT. Translating gives CASSQDPGGNTEAFF.

The chain combines TRBV9 with TRBJ1-6; 7 bases agree with TRBD1. The germline CDR1 and CDR2 sequences are SGDLS and YYNGEE. The junction had 4 bases not matched to a gene; V was cut back by 3 bases and J by 7 bases. There are 14 residues in the CDR3. CDR3 region: CASSAGQINSPLHF. As DNA, the CDR3 is TGTGCCAGCAGCGCGGGACAGATCAATTCACCCCTCCACTTT.

J is TRBJ2-5 and V is TRBV7-6; unclear D gene. V was shortened by 2 bases and J by 3 bases, with 22 bases between the two germline ends. This CDR3 spans 18 amino acids. Germline V lookup: CDR1 SGHVS, CDR2 FNYEAQ. CDR3 in amino acids: CASSLSSPRVPVEETQYF. DNA of the CDR3: TGTGCCAGCAGCTTAAGTTCGCCCCGTGTACCCGTAGAAGAGACCCAGTACTTC.

CDR3 DNA: TGTGCCAGCACCATCCCCGAGACAGGAGACTATAGCAATCAGCCCCAGCATTTT. Translating it yields CASTIPETGDYSNQPQHF. V usage is TRBV27 and J usage is TRBJ1-5, with TRBD1 as a possible D gene (6 bases). The CDR3 consists of 18 residues. Trimming removed 7 bases from V and 0 bases from J, with 22 bases in between. Germline V gene lookup returns CDR1 MNHEY and CDR2 SMNVEV (reference sequence).

The chain combines TRBV20-1 with TRBJ1-2; 7 nucleotides agree with TRBD1. The CDR3 extends over 16 amino acids. Germline V gene data show CDR1 as DFQATT and CDR2 as SNEGSKA (reference sequence). Trimming took 3 bases from V and 1 from J; bases not matched to a gene: 11. CDR3 in DNA: TGCAGTGCTAGGGATTATCATGGGACAGATAACTATGGCTACACCTTC. Translation gives CSARDYHGTDNYGYTF.

The chain combines TRBV10-2 with TRBJ1-1; possible D gene TRBD1, 6 bases. Germline CDR1 is WSHSY and CDR2 is SAAADI. The CDR3 extends over 13 amino acids. V was shortened by 2 bases and J by 5 bases, with 9 bases between the two germline ends. Here the CDR3 reads CASSEGRGTEAFF. CDR3 nucleotide sequence: TGCGCCAGCAGTGAGGGCAGGGGAACTGAAGCTTTCTTT.

The chain joins TRBV24-1 to TRBJ2-1; 9 nucleotides line up with TRBD2. V was pared by 7 bases and J by 2 bases, with 8 bases of the junction left unmatched. Per the germline V gene, CDR1 is KGHDR and CDR2 is SFDVKD. The CDR3 runs 16 residues. CDR3 protein: CATSGTSRRTYNEQFF. The CDR3 region has the DNA TGTGCCACCAGCGGGACTAGCCGGAGAACCTACAATGAGCAGTTCTTC.

The rearrangement joins TRBV12-3 or TRBV12-4 to TRBJ2-5; D perhaps matches TRBD1 (7 bases). This CDR3 has 15 residues. V was trimmed by 6 bases and J by 4 bases, leaving 18 bases between them. CDR3 DNA sequence: TGTGCCAGCAGCCCCGCAGGCCAGGGGGGAGAGACCCAGTACTTC. This gives the protein CASSPAGQGGETQYF.

The V and J genes are TRBV29-1 and TRBJ2-7; tentative D call: TRBD2 (6 bases). Trimming removed 1 base from V and 2 bases from J, with 12 bases in between. The CDR3 sequence is 14 residues long. Germline V lookup: CDR1 SQVTM, CDR2 ANQGSEA. The CDR3 is CSVEGGVNPYEQYF. CDR3 bases: TGCAGCGTTGAAGGGGGGGTGAACCCCTACGAGCAGTACTTC.

CDR3 protein: CAGPQTGASSGANVLTF. DNA for the CDR3: TGCGCCGGACCCCAGACAGGGGCGAGCTCTGGGGCCAACGTCCTGACTTTC. The J gene is TRBJ2-6, the V gene TRBV23-1, with 8 bases matching TRBD1. TRBV23-1 is treated as an ORF (open reading frame) with a function not yet certain. The CDR3 totals 17 residues. Losses at the gene ends were 11 bases for V and 0 bases for J; bases not matched to a gene: 12.

This chain links TRBV9 with TRBJ1-6; D gene uncertain. V was trimmed by 0 bases and J by 11 bases, leaving 9 bases between them. Germline CDR1 reads SGDLS; CDR2 reads YYNGEE. CDR3 length: 13 amino acids. Here the CDR3 reads CASSVGQAPPLHF. The CDR3 nucleotides are TGTGCCAGCAGCGTAGGTCAGGCACCACCCCTCCACTTT.